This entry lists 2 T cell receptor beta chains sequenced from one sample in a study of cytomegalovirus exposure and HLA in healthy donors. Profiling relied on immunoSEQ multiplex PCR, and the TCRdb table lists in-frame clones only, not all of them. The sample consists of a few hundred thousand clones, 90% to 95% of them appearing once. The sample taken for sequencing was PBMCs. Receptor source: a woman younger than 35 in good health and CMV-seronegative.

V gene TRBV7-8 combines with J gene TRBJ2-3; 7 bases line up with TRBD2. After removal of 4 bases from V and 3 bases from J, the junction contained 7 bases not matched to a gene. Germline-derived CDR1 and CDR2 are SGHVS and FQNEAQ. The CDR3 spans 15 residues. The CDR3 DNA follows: TGTGCCAGCAGCTCCAGCCCCGGGGGGACAGATACGCAGTATTTT. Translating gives CASSSSPGGTDTQYF.

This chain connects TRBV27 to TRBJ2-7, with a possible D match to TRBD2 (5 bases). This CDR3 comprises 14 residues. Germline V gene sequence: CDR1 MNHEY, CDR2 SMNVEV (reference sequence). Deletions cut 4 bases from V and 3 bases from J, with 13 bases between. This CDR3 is CASSYTKGGYEQYF. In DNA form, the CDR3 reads TGTGCCAGCAGTTACACCAAAGGAGGCTACGAGCAGTACTTC.